This passage covers 5 T cell receptor beta chains from one sample sequenced in a study of blood T cell repertoires in COVID-19. The protocol was immunoSEQ multiplex PCR, while the TCRdb copy is restricted to in-frame clones and leaves out a portion. The sample comprises 72,000 or so clones, roughly 88% of which are singletons, and roughly 5.9% rests with the top ten. The specimen sequenced was peripheral blood. The source of these receptors is a man aged 50 or older with active COVID-19.

This clone was seen a few times. The chain employs TRBV9 and TRBJ2-7, with a possible D match to TRBD2 (5 bases). This CDR3 comprises 14 residues. The germline V gene has CDR1 SGDLS and CDR2 YYNGEE. The V and J ends lost 0 bases and 2 bases respectively, with 9 bases between them. The CDR3 DNA sequence: TGTGCCAGCAGCGTAGGCGGGCCGACCTACGAGCAGTACTTC. Translated, it gives CASSVGGPTYEQYF.

V is TRBV7-2 and J is TRBJ2-2; possible D gene TRBD1, 6 bases. Germline V gene lookup returns CDR1 SGHTA and CDR2 FQGNSA. This CDR3 region has 16 residues. V shed 1 base and J shed 6 bases, with 15 bases lying between them. DNA for the CDR3: TGTGCCAGCAGCTTAGATCCGGGACACCGAGCCGGGGAGCTGTTTTTT. Translating it yields CASSLDPGHRAGELFF.

The CDR3 nucleotides read TGCGCCAGCATACGGGGGGCCTCAGAGAATGAGCAGTTCTTC. This gives the protein CASIRGASENEQFF. The chain joins TRBV10-2 to TRBJ2-1; D possibly corresponds to TRBD2 (7 bases). Germline V gives CDR1 WSHSY, CDR2 SAAADI. V shed 7 bases and J shed 7 bases, with 17 bases lying between them. The length of the CDR3 is 14 residues.

The rearrangement joins TRBV10-1 to TRBJ1-3; 7 bases agree with TRBD1. Germline CDR1 is WNHNN and CDR2 is SYGVQD (reference sequence). The CDR3 extends over 19 amino acids. V lost 5 bases, J lost 0 bases, and 16 bases stayed unmatched. In DNA, the CDR3 is TGCGCCAGCAGTTTGCGAGGGGGCTTTTTCCCTTCCTCTGGAAACACCATATATTTT. Encoded protein: CASSLRGGFFPSSGNTIYF.

V and J are TRBV9 and TRBJ2-1, with 8 nucleotides matching TRBD1. Germline loops: CDR1 SGDLS, CDR2 YYNGEE. V was pared by 3 bases and J by 3 bases, with 5 bases of the junction left unmatched. This CDR3 is built from 15 residues. The CDR3 here is CASSERTGNYNEQFF. As DNA, the CDR3 is TGTGCCAGCAGCGAACGGACAGGGAACTACAATGAGCAGTTCTTC.